The source of this T cell receptor (beta chain) is a study of cytomegalovirus exposure and HLA in healthy donors (dated by TCRdb to about 2017). The study in broad terms: An earlier analysis of more than 550 of the donors reported 250 to 300 Gb of sequence data and about 120 million unique TCR beta sequences obtained from approximately 180 million T cells. The T cell repertoires of 550 to 850 subjects were profiled by immunosequencing and related to cytomegalovirus serostatus. Every repertoire in the discovery cohort had been generated on one and the same sequencing platform. An early release that covered approximately 600 HLA-typed donors contained about 300 gigabases of sequencing data and roughly 84 million unique TCR sequences. On average, around 240,000 unique TCR beta nucleotide sequences were sequenced per donor among some 420 genotyped donors of the cohort, with roughly a sixth of those sequences being non-productive. To predict cytomegalovirus infection status, the study brought together high-throughput TCR immunosequencing, statistical association of individual TCRs with disease status, and machine learning. HLA typing covered class I and class II loci at four-digit resolution. Four or five DR-DQ haplotypes were treated as single units for association and clustering because of strong linkage in the cohort. The genetic ancestry cluster associated with self-reported Caucasian donors included around 76% of the roughly 400 genotyped donors. A later analysis re-analyzed previously published TCR beta repertoires from 650 to 800 donors and added high-resolution HLA genotyping to study TCR occurrence patterns. Besides the first cohort of around 670 subjects, a separate validation cohort made up of roughly 120 different subjects was used. Genome-wide SNP genotypes for about three fifths of the 666 donors were used in a later genetic analysis, which treated that subset as a discovery cohort. To decide whether each TCR beta V gene segment behaved as functional or pseudogenic, an earlier analysis of some 580 of the donors relied on high-throughput TCR beta sequencing. The aim of the study was to test whether cataloging public T cell receptors could identify signatures of past pathogen exposure. The later analysis used no new phenotypic data to find candidate immune exposures, relying instead on TCR beta sequences and their occurrence across donors. Typing coverage varied by locus: roughly 620-640 donors for A, B, C, DRB1 and DQB1; approximately 500 for DQA1; approximately 570 for DPA1; more than 450 for DPB1. Donor age, sex, ethnicity and CMV serostatus were compiled alongside the repertoire data. General findings and caveats noted by the study authors: Immune exposure information for the cohort was limited to CMV serostatus. V-gene and J-gene trimming of TCR beta chains was associated with a missense DCLRE1C variant in a later genetic analysis, and the association was replicated in an independent cohort. While some public TCRs were present in many individuals, most TCR sequences turned up only very rarely across donors. HLA typing was unavailable for some donors at each locus, so association tests used only the typed subset. This cohort had only TCR beta chains sequenced, and the lack of alpha or paired-chain data limited which features could be detected. According to a later analysis, TCR association rates differed among HLA loci, with DRB1 alleles showing the most associated TCRs and HLA-C alleles showing the fewest. A further reported finding was that TCR beta sequences accurately predicted the HLA-A and HLA-B alleles for most subjects in the first cohort. Linkage disequilibrium might explain the correlated functional status among segregating V segments, but an unknown experimental factor could not be ruled out. Three of the identified cytomegalovirus-associated TCR beta chains were confirmed in vitro to be specific for cytomegalovirus antigens. In both the original and validation cohorts, the classifier was reported to diagnose cytomegalovirus status with high specificity and sensitivity. When HLA alleles, especially DR and DQ, strongly co-occurred, attributing TCR associations to individual alleles was difficult. A total of 150 to 200 TCR beta chains were listed by the study as associated with cytomegalovirus. The authors suggested that the approach could potentially be generalized to other disease states and immunological phenotypes. In an earlier analysis of around 600 of the donors, most TCR beta V segments were observed in productive rearrangements about 87% or about 30% of the time, broadly matching IMGT annotations. According to a later genetic analysis, donors in an Asian-associated ancestry cluster had fewer N-insertions in productive TCRs than the approximately 700-donor mean. According to a later analysis, most CMV-associated TCR beta chains appeared to be HLA-restricted, and the HLA associations seemed to be driven largely by CMV exposure. Because counts were too low, approximately 15 rarely observed V segments, including chromosome 9 orphons, were excluded from the earlier analysis of around 590 of the donors. Presence/absence analyses assumed roughly uniform sequencing depth across donors, an assumption that may not hold. The sequencing pipeline was judged likely to have produced a cluster of highly shared sequence variants as a technical artifact. A later analysis reported that several top co-occurrence clusters appeared linked to parvovirus B19, influenza, CMV and Epstein-Barr virus. In a later analysis, HLA-associated TCR beta chains were found to be more clonally expanded and to have lower generation probabilities than equally common non-associated chains. Specific HLA alleles were associated with around 18,000 TCR beta sequences at a false discovery rate of 0.05 in a later analysis. The 87-base-pair reads could not distinguish some IMGT-functional V segments, including TRBV6-2 and TRBV6-3, so those segments were excluded.

As concerns this clone: Its antigen is unknown. The input lacks base qualities; no much larger clone sits a single base away.

From the germline V gene (reference sequence), CDR1 is MNHEY and CDR2 is SMNVEV. Cut back by 4 bases and 5 bases, the V and J ends lie 12 bases apart. Inclusive of the bounding cysteine and phenylalanine, the CDR3 is 14 residues long. Just the 42-base CDR3 DNA is kept, in frame starting at base 1. Receptor amplification or capture employed the immunoSEQ multiplex PCR assay. For the multiplex PCR, a mixture combining 60 forward primers for TCR Vbeta segments and 13 reverse primers for TCR Jbeta segments was used. The CDR3 region of rearranged TCR beta genes was amplified from genomic DNA by a multiplex PCR assay. Amplified TCR beta libraries were sequenced as 87-base-pair reads on the Illumina HiSeq System. The study's processing was this. A later analysis counted approximately 76 million unique TCR beta chains across the 670 or so repertoires, and 9 million to 14 million of these chains were shared by at least two donors. A nearest-neighbor algorithm error-corrected the raw reads and collapsed the reads into unique sequences, merging closely related sequences to remove PCR and sequencing errors. V, D and J gene segments were assigned by aligning CDR3 sequences to IMGT reference sequences. For a sequence to be retained, at least a six-nucleotide match to both a V gene segment and a J gene segment was required. A rearrangement was called productive if the CDR3 had no stop codons and remained in frame with V and J, and every other rearrangement was called non-productive. Following IMGT convention, CDR3 was defined as the stretch from the second conserved V-encoded cysteine up to the conserved J-encoded phenylalanine. The earlier analysis of about 590 of the donors excluded sequences that lacked an unambiguous match to a single V gene segment. An earlier analysis of just under 600 of the donors called V segments functional above 56.7% productive rearrangements and segregating when the between-donor standard deviation exceeded 5%. A statistical classification framework was developed to diagnose cytomegalovirus status using the catalog of TCR beta chain sequences. A later analysis assigned V and J genes by comparing TCR nucleotide sequences with IMGT/GENE-DB human TR gene sequences. The TCRdist pipeline was used in a later analysis to assign CDR3 sequences and most-parsimonious VDJ recombination scenarios. In a later analysis, every TCR beta chain was defined by the combination of its CDR3 amino acid sequence and its V-gene family, and reads without a unique V-gene family were dropped. As a way to deal with suspected cross-contamination and a sequencing artifact, a later analysis dropped hundreds of nucleotide sequences that were highly shared and had low generation probability. In a later analysis, a clonal expansion index for each public chain was calculated from normalized within-repertoire ranks of inferred template counts. In a later analysis, generation probabilities were computed using a VDJ recombination model fitted to out-of-frame rearrangements, and the results were checked against IGoR. A later analysis scored TCR-TCR, TCR-HLA and TCR-CMV co-occurrence with hypergeometric tests, applying a repertoire-size bias correction to TCR pairs. To estimate false discovery rates, a later analysis permuted the HLA or CMV assignments 20 times. In a later analysis, co-occurring TCRs were grouped using DBSCAN, and TCRdist sequence similarity was added for clustering within HLA-allele-positive subsets. Co-occurrence clustering excluded repertoires with fewer than 30,000 or more than 120,000 public chains, plus five with anomalous nucleotide sharing. TCRdb's version of the immuneACCESS table is confined to in-frame rearrangements and falls short of the full clone set. An unresolved V gene accounts for under half of the shortfall where checked; the remainder is of unknown origin. V, J and clone size are taken as reported in that table, and D and trimming were inferred from the DNA itself. The sample table contains about 150,000 clones; only one count was recorded for around 80% of them. The top ten clones comprise more than 1% of the sample.

The cohort was made up of hundreds of healthy bone marrow donors. Cohort members were all nominally healthy when sampled, although unrecorded immune exposures were likely present. The donor was CMV seronegative and was included in the group of a few hundred seronegative cohort members. Every donor gave a peripheral blood sample, and the peripheral blood mononuclear cells from that sample were used for TCR beta sequencing. The Qiagen DNeasy Blood Extraction Kit was used to extract genomic DNA from the blood cell samples. This TCR was recovered from a boy under 10 years old in good health and CMV-seronegative. Sequenced sample: PBMCs. The V and J segments used are TRBV27 and TRBJ2-1; the D region possibly corresponds to TRBD1 (6 bases align). This receptor has the CDR3 CASSSGVPNNEQFF. In nucleotides, the sequence is TGTGCCAGCAGTTCAGGGGTCCCCAACAATGAGCAGTTCTTC.